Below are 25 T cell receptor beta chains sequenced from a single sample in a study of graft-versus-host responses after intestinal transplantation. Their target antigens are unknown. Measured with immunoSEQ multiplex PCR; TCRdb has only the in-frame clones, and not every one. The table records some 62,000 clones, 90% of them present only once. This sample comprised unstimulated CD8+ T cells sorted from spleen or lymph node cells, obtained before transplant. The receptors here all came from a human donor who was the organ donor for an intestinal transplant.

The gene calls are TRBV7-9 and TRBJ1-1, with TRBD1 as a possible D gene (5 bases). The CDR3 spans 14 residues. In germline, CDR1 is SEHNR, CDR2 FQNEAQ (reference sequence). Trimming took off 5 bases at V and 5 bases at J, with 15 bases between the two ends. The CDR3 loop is CASSLHGRVTEAFF. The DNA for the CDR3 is TGTGCCAGCAGCCTACACGGCAGGGTAACTGAAGCTTTCTTT.

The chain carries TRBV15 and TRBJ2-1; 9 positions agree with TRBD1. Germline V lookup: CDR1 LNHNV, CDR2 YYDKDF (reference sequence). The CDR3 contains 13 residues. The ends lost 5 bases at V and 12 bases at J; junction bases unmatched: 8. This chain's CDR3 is CATSRTGGSGQFF. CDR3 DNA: TGTGCCACCAGCCGTACAGGGGGCAGTGGGCAGTTCTTC.

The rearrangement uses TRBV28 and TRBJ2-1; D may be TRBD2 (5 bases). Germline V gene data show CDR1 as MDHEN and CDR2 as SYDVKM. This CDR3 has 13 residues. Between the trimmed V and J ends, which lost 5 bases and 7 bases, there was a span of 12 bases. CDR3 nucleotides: TGTGCCAGCAGTCCCTATCCGGGAAATGAGCAGTTCTTC. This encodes CASSPYPGNEQFF.

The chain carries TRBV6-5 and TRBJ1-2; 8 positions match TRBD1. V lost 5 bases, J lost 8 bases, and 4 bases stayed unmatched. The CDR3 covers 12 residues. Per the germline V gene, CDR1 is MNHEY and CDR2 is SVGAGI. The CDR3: CASSQQGGGYTF. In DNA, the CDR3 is TGTGCCAGCAGTCAACAGGGGGGAGGCTACACCTTC.

CDR3 region: CASSQILRGNSYEQYF. CDR3 nucleotides: TGTGCCAGCAGCCAAATACTCAGGGGGAACTCCTACGAGCAGTACTTC. This chain joins TRBV4-2 and TRBJ2-7; 7 bases line up with TRBD1. The CDR3 extends over 16 amino acids. Germline V gene lookup returns CDR1 LGHNA and CDR2 YNFKEQ. With V trimmed by 2 bases and J by 0 bases, 7 bases remained unmatched.

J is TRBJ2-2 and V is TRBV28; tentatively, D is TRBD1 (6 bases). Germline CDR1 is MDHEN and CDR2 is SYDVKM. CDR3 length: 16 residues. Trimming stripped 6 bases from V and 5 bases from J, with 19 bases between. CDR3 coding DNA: TGTGCCAGCAGATCTTGGACAGTCGGCGGGACCGGGGAGCTGTTTTTT. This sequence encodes CASRSWTVGGTGELFF.

CDR3 sequence reads: CASSPRGTYPVEYF. CDR3 in DNA: TGTGCCAGCAGTCCCCGAGGTACATACCCGGTGGAGTACTTC. The J gene is TRBJ2-5, the V gene TRBV27; no clear D gene. The CDR3 consists of 14 residues. The ends were cut back, 5 bases at V and 12 bases at J, with 22 bases in the middle. Germline CDR1 and CDR2: MNHEY and SMNVEV (reference sequence).

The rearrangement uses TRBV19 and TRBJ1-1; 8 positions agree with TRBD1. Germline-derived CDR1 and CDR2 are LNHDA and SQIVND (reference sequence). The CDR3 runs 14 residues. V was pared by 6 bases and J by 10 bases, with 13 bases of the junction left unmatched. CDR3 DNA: TGTGCCAGTAGAGGTGGACAGGACAGGGCCGGAGCTTTCTTT. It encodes CASRGGQDRAGAFF.

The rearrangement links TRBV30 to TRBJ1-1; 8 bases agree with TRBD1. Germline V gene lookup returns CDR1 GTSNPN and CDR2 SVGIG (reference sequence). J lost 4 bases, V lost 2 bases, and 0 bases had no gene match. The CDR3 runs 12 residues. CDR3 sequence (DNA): TGTGCCTGGAGTACAGGGGGCACTGAAGCTTTCTTT. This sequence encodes CAWSTGGTEAFF.

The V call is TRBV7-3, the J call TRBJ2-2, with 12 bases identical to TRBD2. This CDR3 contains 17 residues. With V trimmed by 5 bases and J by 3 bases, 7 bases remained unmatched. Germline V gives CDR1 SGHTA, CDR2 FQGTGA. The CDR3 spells CASSPTSGRSDTGELFF. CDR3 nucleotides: TGTGCCAGCAGCCCGACTAGCGGGAGAAGCGACACCGGGGAGCTGTTTTTT. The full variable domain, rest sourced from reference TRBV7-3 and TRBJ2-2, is GAGVSQTPSNKVTEKGKYVELRCDPISGHTALYWYRQSLGQGPEFLIYFQGTGAADDSGLPNDRFFAVRPEGSVSTLKIQRTERGDSAVYLCASSPTSGRSDTGELFFGEGSRLTVL.

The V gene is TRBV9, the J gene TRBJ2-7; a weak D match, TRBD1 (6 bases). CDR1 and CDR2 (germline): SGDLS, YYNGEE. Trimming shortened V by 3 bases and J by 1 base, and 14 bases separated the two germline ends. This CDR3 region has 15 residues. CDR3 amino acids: CASSATGLDSYEQYF. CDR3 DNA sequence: TGTGCCAGCAGCGCTACAGGGTTGGATTCCTACGAGCAGTACTTC.

The CDR3 sequence is CAREGTGVYGANVLTF. CDR3 DNA: TGTGCCAGAGAAGGGACAGGGGTATATGGGGCCAACGTCCTGACTTTC. The genes are TRBV18 and TRBJ2-6; 10 bases fit TRBD1. Germline CDR1 reads KGHSH; CDR2 reads LQKENI. The CDR3 extends over 16 amino acids. J lost 3 bases, V lost 9 bases, and 8 bases had no gene match.

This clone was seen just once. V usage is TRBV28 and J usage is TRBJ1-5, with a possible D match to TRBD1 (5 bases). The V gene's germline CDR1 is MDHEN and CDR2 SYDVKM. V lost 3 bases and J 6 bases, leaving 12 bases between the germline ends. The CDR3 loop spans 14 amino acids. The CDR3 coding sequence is TGTGCCAGCAGTTTGCAGGGCCCCGGTCAGCCCCAGCATTTT. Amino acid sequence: CASSLQGPGQPQHF.

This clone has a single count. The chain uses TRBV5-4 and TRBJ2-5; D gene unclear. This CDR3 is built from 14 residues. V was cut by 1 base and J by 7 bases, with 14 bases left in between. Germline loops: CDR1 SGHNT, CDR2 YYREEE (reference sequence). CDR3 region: CASSLYTHDWTQYF. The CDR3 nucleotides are TGTGCCAGCAGCTTGTACACACACGACTGGACCCAGTACTTC.

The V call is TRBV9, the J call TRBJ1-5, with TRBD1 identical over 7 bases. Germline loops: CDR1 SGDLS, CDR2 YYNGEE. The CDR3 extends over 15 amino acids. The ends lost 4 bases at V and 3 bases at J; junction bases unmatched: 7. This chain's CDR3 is CASSPGQETNQPQHF. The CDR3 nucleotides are TGTGCCAGCAGCCCTGGACAGGAGACCAATCAGCCCCAGCATTTT.

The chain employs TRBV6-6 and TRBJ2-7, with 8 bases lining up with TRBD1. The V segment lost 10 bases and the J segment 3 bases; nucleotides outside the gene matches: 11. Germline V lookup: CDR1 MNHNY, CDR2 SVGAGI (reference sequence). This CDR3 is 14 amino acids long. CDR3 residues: CATWYRTGSYEQYF. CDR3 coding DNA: TGTGCCACATGGTATAGGACAGGGAGCTACGAGCAGTACTTC.

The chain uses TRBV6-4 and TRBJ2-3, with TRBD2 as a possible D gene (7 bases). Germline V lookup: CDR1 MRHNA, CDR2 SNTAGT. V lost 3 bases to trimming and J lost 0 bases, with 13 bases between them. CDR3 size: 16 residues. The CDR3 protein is CASSEKGGGSTDTQYF. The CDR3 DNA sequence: TGTGCCAGCAGTGAGAAAGGCGGGGGCAGCACAGATACGCAGTATTTT.

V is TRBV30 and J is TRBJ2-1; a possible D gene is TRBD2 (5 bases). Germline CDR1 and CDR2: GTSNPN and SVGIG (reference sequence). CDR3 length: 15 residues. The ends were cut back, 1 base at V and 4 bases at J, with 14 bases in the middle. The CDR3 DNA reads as TGTGCCTGGAGTGAGGAGAGCAGCGGATACAATGAGCAGTTCTTC. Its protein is CAWSEESSGYNEQFF.

The CDR3 nucleotides are TGTGCCAGCAGTCCCTCGGGTGGCGGCACTGAAGCTTTCTTT. It specifies CASSPSGGGTEAFF. The chain has TRBV27 and TRBJ1-1; D gene ambiguous. V was cut by 5 bases and J by 4 bases, with 14 bases left in between. The V gene's germline CDR1 is MNHEY and CDR2 SMNVEV (reference sequence). The CDR3 totals 14 residues.

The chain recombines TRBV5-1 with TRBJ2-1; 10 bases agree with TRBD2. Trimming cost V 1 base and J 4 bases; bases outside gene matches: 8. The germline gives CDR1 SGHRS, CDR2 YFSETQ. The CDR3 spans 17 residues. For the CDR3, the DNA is TGCGCCAGCAGCTTGTGGACTAGCGGCACTTTTTACAATGAGCAGTTCTTC. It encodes CASSLWTSGTFYNEQFF.

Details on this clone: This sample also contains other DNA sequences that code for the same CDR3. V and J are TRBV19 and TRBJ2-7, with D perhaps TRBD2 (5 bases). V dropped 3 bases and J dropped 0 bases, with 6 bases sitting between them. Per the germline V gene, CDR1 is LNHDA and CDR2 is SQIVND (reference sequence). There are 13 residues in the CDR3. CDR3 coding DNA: TGTGCCAGTAGTATGGGGAGCTCCTACGAGCAGTACTTC. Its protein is CASSMGSSYEQYF.

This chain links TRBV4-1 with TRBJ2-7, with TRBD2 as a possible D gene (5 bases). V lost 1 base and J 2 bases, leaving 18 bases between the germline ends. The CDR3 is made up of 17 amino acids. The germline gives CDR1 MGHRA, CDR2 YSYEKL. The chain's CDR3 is CASSQASGGSGAYEQYF. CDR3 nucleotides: TGCGCCAGCAGCCAAGCAAGCGGTGGCAGCGGCGCCTACGAGCAGTACTTC.

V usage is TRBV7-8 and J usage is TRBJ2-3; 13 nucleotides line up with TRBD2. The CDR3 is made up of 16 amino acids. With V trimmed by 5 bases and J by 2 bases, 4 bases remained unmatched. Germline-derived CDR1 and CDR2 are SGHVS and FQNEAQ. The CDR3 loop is CASSPLAGGPTDTQYF. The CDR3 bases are TGTGCCAGCAGCCCACTAGCGGGAGGGCCCACAGATACGCAGTATTTT.

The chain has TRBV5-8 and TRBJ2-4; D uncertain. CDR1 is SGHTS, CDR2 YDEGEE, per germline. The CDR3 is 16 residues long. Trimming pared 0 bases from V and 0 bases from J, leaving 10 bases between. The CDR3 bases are TGTGCCAGCAGCTTGGGCGTATCCCTAGCCAAAAACATTCAGTACTTC. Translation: CASSLGVSLAKNIQYF.

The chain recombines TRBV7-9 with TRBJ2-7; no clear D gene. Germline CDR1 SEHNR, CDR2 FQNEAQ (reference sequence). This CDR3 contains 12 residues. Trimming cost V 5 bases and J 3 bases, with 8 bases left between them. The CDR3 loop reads CASSLFFYEQYF. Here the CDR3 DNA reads TGTGCCAGCAGCCTGTTTTTCTACGAGCAGTACTTC.